These 20 T cell receptor beta chains were all obtained from the same sample, sequenced in a study of blood T cell repertoires in COVID-19. Produced via immunoSEQ multiplex PCR; TCRdb's table is partial and in-frame only. Of 270,000 or so clones listed, under 90% are singletons. The sample was peripheral blood. These receptors originate from a woman aged 55-69 years with active or convalescent COVID-19.

The chain employs TRBV3-1 (or the pseudogene TRBV3-2) and TRBJ2-3, with a tentative D call TRBD2 (5 bases). The V end was cut by 5 bases, the J end by 5 bases, with 14 bases between. Germline V gene sequence: CDR1 LGHDT, CDR2 YNNKEL (reference sequence). The CDR3 extends over 14 amino acids. Here the CDR3 DNA reads TGTGCCAGCAGCGCCTCCCGGGAAGGAGATACGCAGTATTTT. It yields the protein CASSASREGDTQYF.

This clone was observed a few times. The gene calls are TRBV4-2 and TRBJ1-1; TRBD1 aligns across 7 bases. V lost 0 bases, J lost 1 base, and 8 bases stayed unmatched. The CDR3 extends over 17 amino acids. Germline lookup yields CDR1 LGHNA and CDR2 YNFKEQ. CDR3 DNA sequence: TGTGCCAGCAGCCAAGATCTCGAGACAGGGAGGAACACTGAAGCTTTCTTT. Translating gives CASSQDLETGRNTEAFF.

The chain uses TRBV29-1 and TRBJ2-7, with D perhaps matching TRBD1 (6 bases). V was pared by 0 bases and J by 3 bases, with 9 bases between. This CDR3 contains 13 residues. Germline V gene sequence: CDR1 SQVTM, CDR2 ANQGSEA. The DNA of the CDR3 is TGCAGCGTTGAAGACCCAGGGGACTACGAGCAGTACTTC. This translates into CSVEDPGDYEQYF.

This clone was picked up a small number of times. V usage is TRBV6-2 or TRBV6-3 and J usage is TRBJ2-2; possibly TRBD2 for D (6 bases). This CDR3 spans 15 amino acids. Germline assignment: CDR1 MNHEY and CDR2 SVGEGT. V was shortened by 2 bases and J by 6 bases, with 13 bases between the two germline ends. For the CDR3, the DNA is TGTGCCAGCAGTTACGGGAGCGGGCTGGCCGGGGAGCTGTTTTTT. Encoded protein: CASSYGSGLAGELFF.

The chain joins TRBV19 to TRBJ1-2, with D unresolved. V was trimmed by 6 bases and J by 5 bases, leaving 10 bases between them. Germline V CDR1 and CDR2: LNHDA, SQIVND (reference sequence). The CDR3 extends over 12 amino acids. The CDR3 nucleotides are TGTGCCAGTAGGGGCCAAGTGTATGGCTACACCTTC. This sequence encodes CASRGQVYGYTF.

This clone was counted between two and nine times. The chain joins TRBV5-6 to TRBJ2-7; 12 nucleotides agree with TRBD1. Germline CDR1 SGHDT, CDR2 YYEEEE. The CDR3 covers 15 residues. With 2 bases clipped from V and 10 bases from J, the junction kept 10 bases outside the gene matches. CDR3 amino acids: CASSFGGTGGSYQYF. In nucleotides, the CDR3 is TGTGCCAGCAGCTTCGGTGGGACAGGGGGCAGTTACCAGTACTTC.

The chain couples TRBV2 to TRBJ1-2, with unresolved D. The V gene's germline CDR1 is SNHLY and CDR2 FYNNEI. V dropped 5 bases and J dropped 2 bases, with 15 bases sitting between them. The CDR3 is made up of 15 amino acids. CDR3 DNA sequence: TGTGCCAGCAGTCCTTACCCGGAGTGGAACTATGGCTACACCTTC. Encoded protein: CASSPYPEWNYGYTF.

This clone appeared a single time. This chain joins TRBV7-2 and TRBJ2-7; 11 nucleotides match TRBD2. Germline V lookup: CDR1 SGHTA, CDR2 FQGNSA. The length of the CDR3 is 16 residues. V shed 5 bases and J 2 bases; nucleotides not matched to a gene: 8. In DNA form, the CDR3 reads TGTGCCAGCAGCCCTAGCGGGGGGTCAGGGGCCTACGAGCAGTACTTC. It yields the protein CASSPSGGSGAYEQYF.

V gene TRBV19 combines with J gene TRBJ1-2, with D uncertain. The CDR3 runs 13 residues. In germline, CDR1 is LNHDA, CDR2 SQIVND (reference sequence). Deletions cut 6 bases from V and 4 bases from J, with 12 bases between. CDR3 nucleotides: TGTGCCAGTAGGCCTACCCCGGGCTATGGCTACACCTTC. Its protein product is CASRPTPGYGYTF.

This chain uses TRBV6-2 or TRBV6-3 with TRBJ2-1; 10 bases are a match to TRBD2. V dropped 6 bases and J dropped 8; count of bases not matched to a gene: 10. From germline, CDR1 is MNHEY and CDR2 SVGEGT. The CDR3 contains 15 residues. CDR3 sequence: CASSLLSGGADEQFF. The CDR3 DNA follows: TGTGCCAGCAGCCTCCTCAGCGGGGGGGCCGATGAGCAGTTCTTC.

The chain links TRBV4-1 to TRBJ2-5; 10 nucleotides agree with TRBD2. With 4 bases clipped from V and 5 bases from J, the junction kept 10 bases outside the gene matches. This CDR3 has 16 amino acids. Germline V gene lookup returns CDR1 MGHRA and CDR2 YSYEKL. CDR3 loop: CASSLDSGGPGETQYF. In DNA form, the CDR3 reads TGCGCCAGCAGCCTTGATAGCGGGGGGCCGGGGGAGACCCAGTACTTC.

V and J are TRBV29-1 and TRBJ2-1; weak D call: TRBD1 (5 bases). This CDR3 region has 14 residues. Germline V lookup: CDR1 SQVTM, CDR2 ANQGSEA. The V end was cut by 7 bases, the J end by 1 base, with 14 bases between. The CDR3 bases are TGCAGCGCTGTCGCGACAGTTTCCTACAATGAGCAGTTCTTC. Translating it yields CSAVATVSYNEQFF.

This clone was counted only a few times. The V and J genes are TRBV5-1 and TRBJ1-1; D uncertain. The CDR3 is 15 amino acids. Germline V gene lookup returns CDR1 SGHRS and CDR2 YFSETQ. V shed 4 bases and J shed 5 bases, with 18 bases lying between them. The CDR3 DNA follows: TGCGCCAGCAGCCCGGACGGGTATAGAGGGACTGAAGCTTTCTTT. This gives the protein CASSPDGYRGTEAFF.

The chain has TRBV3-1 (or the pseudogene TRBV3-2) and TRBJ2-5; 8 bases agree with TRBD1. The germline gives CDR1 LGHDT, CDR2 YNNKEL (reference sequence). The CDR3 length is 17 residues. Unmatched junction bases numbered 18, after V lost 5 bases and J lost 7 bases. The CDR3 spells CASSAARAGQGGGTQYF. The CDR3, as DNA: TGTGCCAGCAGCGCCGCGAGGGCAGGACAGGGTGGGGGGACCCAGTACTTC.

This chain joins TRBV5-1 and TRBJ2-2; 12 nucleotides match TRBD1. This CDR3 region has 18 residues. V shed 0 bases, J shed 2 bases, and the junction held 5 bases outside the gene matches. Germline assignment: CDR1 SGHRS and CDR2 YFSETQ. The CDR3 reads CASSLAGTGGINTGELFF. CDR3 DNA sequence: TGCGCCAGCAGCTTGGCCGGGACAGGGGGCATCAACACCGGGGAGCTGTTTTTT.

As DNA, the CDR3 is TGTGCCAGCTCACCTGGACAGGCCTCCTACGAGCAGTACTTC. Translated: CASSPGQASYEQYF. This sequence joins TRBV18 and TRBJ2-7; 7 positions agree with TRBD1. Germline V CDR1 and CDR2: KGHSH, LQKENI. The V gene end was trimmed by 3 bases and the J gene end by 0 bases; junction bases not matched to a gene: 2. The CDR3 is 14 residues long.

This chain uses TRBV7-9 with TRBJ2-4; 9 positions match TRBD2. V was clipped by 6 bases and J by 4 bases; unmatched bases: 4. Looked up from germline, CDR1 is SEHNR and CDR2 is FQNEAQ (reference sequence). This CDR3 is built from 14 residues. CDR3 DNA: TGTGCCAGCAGGTCTAGCGGGGATAAAAACATTCAGTACTTC. Protein sequence: CASRSSGDKNIQYF.

The genes are TRBV18 and TRBJ1-6, with 12 positions matching TRBD1. This CDR3 is built from 16 residues. Germline V gene sequence: CDR1 KGHSH, CDR2 LQKENI. The V gene end was trimmed by 3 bases and the J gene end by 11 bases; junction bases not matched to a gene: 8. CDR3 sequence: CASSPVMGQGAPPLHF. DNA of the CDR3: TGTGCCAGCTCACCCGTTATGGGACAGGGGGCCCCACCCCTCCACTTT.

This clone was counted a single time. The rearrangement joins TRBV7-2 to TRBJ2-2; D is perhaps TRBD2 (5 bases). CDR1 is SGHTA, CDR2 FQGNSA, per germline. The CDR3 length is 17 residues. Trimming took off 1 base at V and 3 bases at J, with 15 bases between the two ends. The CDR3 DNA sequence: TGTGCCAGCAGCTTAGTTTCGACGGGGTGGGACACCGGGGAGCTGTTTTTT. Amino acid sequence: CASSLVSTGWDTGELFF. Based on the CDR3 plus reference TRBV7-2 and TRBJ2-2, the full variable domain is GAGVSQSPSNKVTEKGKDVELRCDPISGHTALYWYRQSLGQGLEFLIYFQGNSAPDKSGLPSDRFSAERTGGSVSTLTIQRTQQEDSAVYLCASSLVSTGWDTGELFFGEGSRLTVL.

The chain is built from TRBV5-1 and TRBJ1-4; D perhaps matches TRBD1 (5 bases). The V gene's germline CDR1 is SGHRS and CDR2 YFSETQ. The V and J ends lost 0 bases and 10 bases respectively, with 7 bases between them. CDR3 size: 12 residues. The CDR3: CASSLGGRKLFF. Here the CDR3 DNA reads TGCGCCAGCAGCTTGGGGGGCCGAAAACTGTTTTTT. The full variable domain, in which reference TRBV5-1 and TRBJ1-4 provide the parts outside the CDR3, is KAGVTQTPRYLIKTRGQQVTLSCSPISGHRSVSWYQQTPGQGLQFLFEYFSETQRNKGNFPGRFSGRQFSNSRSEMNVSTLELGDSALYLCASSLGGRKLFFGSGTQLSVL.